This passage covers 7 T cell receptor beta chains from one sample sequenced in a study of metastatic and nonmetastatic thyroid tumors. Each patient came to thyroid surgery without any prior treatment (of any kind). Via MiXCR, TCRdb re-called the PCR reads. The table shows roughly 40,000 clones, with 12% occurring only once. Input material: blood. All receptors derive from a male donor with papillary thyroid cancer or a benign thyroid nodule (not recorded which). Some clones in this sample may be carry-over from other donors' samples.

CDR3 sequence: CASSQGSGGWNEQFF. The CDR3 bases are TGTGCCAGCAGCCAAGGCTCAGGGGGATGGAATGAGCAGTTCTTC. The V gene is TRBV3-1, the J gene TRBJ2-1; 7 bases map to TRBD1. V gave up 1 base and J gave up 7 bases; unmatched junction bases: 7. This CDR3 spans 15 amino acids. CDR1 and CDR2 (germline): LGHDT, YNNKEL (reference sequence).

To note about this clone: Given a much more abundant clone one base away, this may be a read error. The chain combines TRBV9 with TRBJ1-1; D gene ambiguous. Germline V gene data show CDR1 as SGDLS and CDR2 as YYNGEE. The CDR3 is made up of 13 amino acids. In DNA, the CDR3 is TGTACCAGCAGCGTGGCAGGGAACACTGAAGCTTTCTTT. Protein sequence: CTSSVAGNTEAFF.

This clone was seen at least ten times. The V call is TRBV30, the J call TRBJ2-5; maybe TRBD2 (5 bases). CDR1 GTSNPN and CDR2 SVGIG come from the germline V gene (reference sequence). This CDR3 is built from 13 residues. V was cut by 3 bases and J by 4 bases, with 12 bases left in between. CDR3 bases: TGTGCCTGGAGGGCTGGAGGATTAGAGACCCAGTACTTC. This sequence encodes CAWRAGGLETQYF.

Remarks on this clone: This may arise from a read error, as a much more abundant clone is one base away. The chain couples TRBV20-1 to TRBJ2-5; tentatively, D is TRBD2 (5 bases). The CDR3 consists of 13 residues. The ends were cut back, 5 bases at V and 5 bases at J, with 15 bases in the middle. CDR1 DFQATT and CDR2 SNEGSKA come from the germline V gene (reference sequence). DNA of the CDR3: TGCAGTGCTCCGGCGGGCGGTAGCGAGACCCAGTACTTC. Translation: CSAPAGGSETQYF.

This clone has a count of ten or more. The CDR3 reads CASRRGSTYEQYF. In nucleotides, the CDR3 is TGTGCCAGCAGGAGGGGGAGCACCTACGAGCAGTACTTC. The chain combines TRBV7-9 with TRBJ2-7; D may be TRBD1 (6 bases). The CDR3 runs 13 residues. Germline V gene sequence: CDR1 SEHNR, CDR2 FQNEAQ (reference sequence). Trimming stripped 6 bases from V and 2 bases from J, with 11 bases between. The full variable domain, completed using reference TRBV7-9 and TRBJ2-7, is DTGVSQNPRHKITKRGQNVTFRCDPISEHNRLYWYRQTLGQGPEFLTYFQNEAQLEKSRLLSDRFSAERPKGSFSTLEIQRTEQGDSAMYLCASRRGSTYEQYFGPGTRLTVT.

The table lists this clone with a few counts. CDR3 sequence reads: CASSQEATEAFF. The CDR3 DNA sequence: TGTGCCAGCAGCCAAGAGGCCACTGAAGCTTTCTTT. The V and J genes are TRBV3-1 and TRBJ1-1; D is ambiguous. The ends were cut back, 0 bases at V and 4 bases at J, with 3 bases in the middle. CDR1 is LGHDT and CDR2 is YNNKEL in the germline V gene (reference sequence). This CDR3 has 12 amino acids.

This clone is judged medium-sized. The chain employs TRBV27 and TRBJ2-7, with unresolved D. V shed 7 bases and J shed 6 bases, with 13 bases lying between them. The CDR3 is 12 residues long. The germline V gene encodes CDR1 MNHEY and CDR2 SMNVEV (reference sequence). CDR3 protein: CASTPGFGEQYF. The CDR3 DNA reads TGTGCCAGCACCCCCGGGTTTGGCGAGCAGTACTTC.